Here is one TCR beta chain with its context. Its antigen is currently unknown. In germline, CDR1 is MDHEN, CDR2 SYDVKM. The CDR3 consists of 15 residues. V lost 7 bases and J 3 bases, leaving 16 bases between the germline ends. Conversion of TCR transcripts into cDNA relied on 5'RACE template switching, which added a universal primer site and UMIs. In TCRdb, the 5' RACE reads were re-called with MiXCR into one record per CDR3 protein. The table shows 500,000 to 700,000 distinct CDR3 sequences, with about 19% occurring only once. This sample is drawn from a study of T cells after yellow fever vaccination. Turning to the study itself: Preparing low-cell-number fractions relied on SMART-Seq v4 Ultra Low Input.

Findings of the study overall: Post-booster repertoires contained most primary-vaccination clones again (roughly 95% CD4, 85% to 90% CD8). The study noted that FACS-sorted repertoires could contain abundant clonotypes contaminating from the bulk population.

This TCR was sampled from a man younger than 45 who received the YFV17D yellow fever vaccine. The starting material was PBMCs, obtained 15 days after the yellow fever booster vaccination. The chain joins TRBV28 to TRBJ2-1; D tentatively reads TRBD1 or TRBD2 (6 bases each). CDR3 nucleotide sequence: TGTGCCAGCAACCCCGGGGGCGCCGACTACAATGAGCAGTTCTTC. Translating it yields CASNPGGADYNEQFF.